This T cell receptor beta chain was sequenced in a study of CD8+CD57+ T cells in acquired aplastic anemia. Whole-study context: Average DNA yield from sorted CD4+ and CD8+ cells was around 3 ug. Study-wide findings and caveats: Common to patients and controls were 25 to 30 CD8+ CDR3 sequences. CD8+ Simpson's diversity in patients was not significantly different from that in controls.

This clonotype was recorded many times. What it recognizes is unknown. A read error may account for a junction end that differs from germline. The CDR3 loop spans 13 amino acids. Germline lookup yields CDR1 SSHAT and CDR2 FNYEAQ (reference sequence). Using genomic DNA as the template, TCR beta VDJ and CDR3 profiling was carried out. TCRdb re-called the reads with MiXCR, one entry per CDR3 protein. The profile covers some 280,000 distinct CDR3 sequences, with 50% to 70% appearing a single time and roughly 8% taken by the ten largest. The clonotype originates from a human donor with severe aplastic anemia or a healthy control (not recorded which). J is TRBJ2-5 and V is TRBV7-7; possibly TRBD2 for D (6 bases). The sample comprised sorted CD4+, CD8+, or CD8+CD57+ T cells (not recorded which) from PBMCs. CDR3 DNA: TGTGCTAGCAGCTTAGAGGGGAGGGAGACCCAGTACTTC. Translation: CASSLEGRETQYF.